One sample yielded the 6 T cell receptor beta chains listed below, sequenced in a study of liver allograft versus peripheral blood T cells. Study background: Repertoires of T cell receptors in transplanted livers were compared with recipients' peripheral blood repertoires.

TCRdb called the reads again in MiXCR, with one record for every CDR3 protein. The table records some 14,000 distinct CDR3 sequences, about 20% of them present only once. These receptors all come from a human patient who had a liver transplant. Some T cells may originate from the graft donor.

This clonotype was seen a handful of times. The chain is built from TRBV19 and TRBJ1-1, with TRBD1 identical over 7 bases. CDR3 size: 13 residues. Trimming removed 3 bases from V and 7 bases from J; junction bases left unmatched: 5. Looked up from germline, CDR1 is LNHDA and CDR2 is SQIVND (reference sequence). The CDR3 protein is CASSIRRGLEAFF. The CDR3 nucleotides are TGTGCCAGTAGTATCAGAAGGGGGCTTGAAGCTTTCTTT.

The chain combines TRBV12-3 or TRBV12-4 with TRBJ2-3, with a possible D match to TRBD2 (5 bases). V shed 3 bases and J shed 0 bases, with 7 bases lying between them. The CDR3 consists of 14 residues. Here the CDR3 reads CASSFPGSTDTQYF. CDR3 nucleotides: TGTGCCAGCAGTTTTCCGGGGAGCACAGATACGCAGTATTTT.

The rearrangement links TRBV6-2 or TRBV6-3 to TRBJ2-5; 10 nucleotides agree with TRBD2. This CDR3 spans 13 amino acids. With 8 bases clipped from V and 5 bases from J, the junction kept 5 bases outside the gene matches. Germline V CDR1 and CDR2: MNHEY, SVGEGT. The chain's CDR3 is CASGMTSGETQYF. The CDR3 bases are TGTGCCAGCGGTATGACTAGCGGGGAGACCCAGTACTTC.

This clonotype has only a few counts. The V gene is TRBV19, the J gene TRBJ2-1, with 8 bases matching TRBD1. J lost 8 bases, V lost 8 bases, and 5 bases had no gene match. CDR1 and CDR2 (germline): LNHDA, SQIVND (reference sequence). CDR3 length equals 12 residues. The DNA of the CDR3 is TGTGCCAGTGGGAACAGGGGGGATGAGCAGTTCTTC. Translated: CASGNRGDEQFF.

This clonotype is termed medium-sized. V gene TRBV13 combines with J gene TRBJ2-6, with TRBD2 identical over 7 bases. Looked up from germline, CDR1 is PRHDT and CDR2 is FYEKMQ (reference sequence). The CDR3 totals 16 residues. After removal of 5 bases from V and 2 bases from J, the junction contained 6 bases not matched to a gene. In DNA form, the CDR3 reads TGTGCCAGCAGCCTCTCCGGACTAGCTGGGGCCAACGTCCTGACTTTC. Amino acid sequence: CASSLSGLAGANVLTF.

The chain employs TRBV11-1 and TRBJ1-2; D unresolved. Trimming left V 0 bases short and J 6 bases short, with 8 bases between. The CDR3 is made up of 13 amino acids. CDR1 SGHAT and CDR2 FQDESV come from the germline V gene (reference sequence). CDR3: CASSLAGFDGYTF. DNA for the CDR3: TGTGCCAGCAGCTTAGCGGGTTTCGATGGCTACACCTTC.